Here is one T cell receptor beta chain with its context. TCRdb independently ran MiXCR on the 5' RACE reads; one entry per CDR3 protein. Of a few hundred thousand distinct CDR3 sequences listed, roughly a quarter are singletons. The data derive from a study of identical twins. Looked up from germline, CDR1 is DFQATT and CDR2 is SNEGSKA (reference sequence). The germline V and J ends were trimmed by 3 bases and 2 bases, with 11 bases remaining between them. The CDR3 runs to 14 residues. This sample also belongs to another study, concerning T cells expressing NK-cell markers. That paper adds: Just one sequenced donor of eight was HCMV-seronegative, while seven were seropositive.

The sample taken for sequencing was CD4+ T cells sorted from blood. The chain couples TRBV20-1 to TRBJ2-1; D is possibly TRBD2 (6 bases). The sequence was obtained from a woman younger than 35 in good health. The CDR3 DNA follows: TGCAGTGCTAGTAGCGGACCAACCTACAATGAGCAGTTCTTC. Its translation: CSASSGPTYNEQFF.